The 8 T cell receptor beta chains in this list originate from one sample, sequenced in a study of response to subunit inactivated influenza vaccine. TCRdb itself ran the RT-PCR reads through MiXCR, one entry per CDR3 protein. The table lists more than 550,000 distinct CDR3 sequences, approximately 12% of them singletons. This material consisted of PBMCs from blood, taken on the day of vaccination. The source is a man in his fifties who received an inactivated influenza vaccine.

V gene TRBV5-1 combines with J gene TRBJ2-7; TRBD2 matches at 8 bases. CDR1 is SGHRS and CDR2 is YFSETQ in the germline V gene. V dropped 9 bases and J dropped 2; count of bases not matched to a gene: 7. This CDR3 has 13 residues. The CDR3 DNA sequence: TGCGCCATATCCCAGCGGGGGCCCTACGAGCAGTACTTC. It yields the protein CAISQRGPYEQYF.

The table lists this clonotype with many counts. This chain uses TRBV5-6 with TRBJ2-2, with a tentative D call TRBD2 (5 bases). Germline loops: CDR1 SGHDT, CDR2 YYEEEE. The CDR3 has 13 residues. The V and J ends lost 4 bases and 5 bases respectively, with 9 bases between them. DNA of the CDR3: TGTGCCAGCAGCCCTGGACTTACCGGGGAGCTGTTTTTT. Encoded protein: CASSPGLTGELFF.

This CDR3 reads CSSTLAATYNEQFF. The DNA of the CDR3 is TGCAGCTCTACCTTAGCGGCCACCTACAATGAGCAGTTCTTC. The chain recombines TRBV29-1 with TRBJ2-1; a possible D gene is TRBD2 (6 bases). The V gene's germline CDR1 is SQVTM and CDR2 ANQGSEA. Trimming removed 8 bases at V and 2 bases at J, with 16 bases between. The CDR3 runs 14 residues.

Ten or more counts support this clonotype. J is TRBJ2-5 and V is TRBV10-2; TRBD2 aligns across 10 bases. Looked up from germline, CDR1 is WSHSY and CDR2 is SAAADI. V was clipped by 3 bases and J by 2 bases; unmatched bases: 15. The CDR3 loop spans 19 amino acids. CDR3 coding DNA: TGCGCCAGCAGTGATTCCCACTCAACTAGCGGGGAGGAACAAGAGACCCAGTACTTC. Translated: CASSDSHSTSGEEQETQYF.

This clonotype appeared a few times. The chain carries TRBV7-2 and TRBJ1-6; 7 positions agree with TRBD1. The CDR3 is made up of 15 amino acids. Germline-derived CDR1 and CDR2 are SGHTA and FQGNSA. V dropped 5 bases and J dropped 7; count of bases not matched to a gene: 8. CDR3 coding DNA: TGTGCCAGCAGCCTAGGACAGGTGGGGAATTCACCCCTCCACTTT. Its protein is CASSLGQVGNSPLHF.

This clonotype occurred a few times. The chain carries TRBV5-1 and TRBJ2-7; D gene unclear. V shed 4 bases and J shed 5 bases, with 10 bases lying between them. The CDR3 covers 12 residues. Germline values: CDR1 SGHRS, CDR2 YFSETQ. CDR3 DNA sequence: TGCGCCAGCAGCCTCCTTCGGGACGAGCAGTACTTC. Its protein product is CASSLLRDEQYF.

The rearrangement joins TRBV20-1 to TRBJ1-2, with D possibly matching TRBD1 (6 bases). The CDR3 is 13 residues long. V was trimmed by 6 bases and J by 8 bases, leaving 19 bases between them. The germline V gene encodes CDR1 DFQATT and CDR2 SNEGSKA (reference sequence). The CDR3 DNA reads TGCAGTGCGGGGGACAAAAACGTGGAGGGCTACACCTTC. Translated: CSAGDKNVEGYTF.

The chain is built from TRBV5-1 and TRBJ1-1; unclear D gene. Germline values: CDR1 SGHRS, CDR2 YFSETQ. The V end lost 5 bases, the J end lost 3 bases, and 11 bases lay between the germline ends. The CDR3 loop spans 13 amino acids. The CDR3 DNA reads as TGCGCCAGCAGAACCTGGCGGGACACTGAAGCTTTCTTT. It encodes CASRTWRDTEAFF.